The 27 T cell receptor beta chains presented below share a single source sample, sequenced in a study of blood T cell repertoires in COVID-19. Profiling relied on immunoSEQ multiplex PCR, and the TCRdb table lists in-frame clones only, not all of them. The sample holds approximately 100,000 clones, around 89% seen once. Material for sequencing was peripheral blood. Receptor source: a woman older than 75 with acute or convalescent COVID-19.

J is TRBJ2-5 and V is TRBV28, with 8 bases matching TRBD2. The CDR3 has 13 residues. Germline assignment: CDR1 MDHEN and CDR2 SYDVKM. V lost 6 bases, J lost 5 bases, and 5 bases stayed unmatched. The CDR3 DNA reads TGTGCCAGCAGCGGGGGGGCTAAGGAGACCCAGTACTTC. It codes for CASSGGAKETQYF.

The V call is TRBV11-2, the J call TRBJ2-7; the D is unclear. Germline CDR1 is SGHAT and CDR2 is FQNNGV. Trimming removed 1 base at V and 2 bases at J, with 9 bases between. This CDR3 contains 14 residues. The CDR3 coding sequence is TGTGCCAGCAGCTTAGGGCAGATTACCTACGAGCAGTACTTC. Encoded protein: CASSLGQITYEQYF.

This clone was counted a single time. The V gene is TRBV7-2, the J gene TRBJ2-7, with unresolved D. CDR3 length: 11 residues. Germline V gene lookup returns CDR1 SGHTA and CDR2 FQGNSA. Trimming removed 2 bases from V and 3 bases from J, with 2 bases in between. The CDR3 region has the DNA TGTGCCAGCAGCTTATACTACGAGCAGTACTTC. Its protein is CASSLYYEQYF.

This chain joins TRBV15 and TRBJ2-3, with 11 bases aligning to TRBD2. The CDR3 is 17 residues long. Per the germline V gene, CDR1 is LNHNV and CDR2 is YYDKDF (reference sequence). Losses at the gene ends were 1 base for V and 7 bases for J; bases not matched to a gene: 10. This chain's CDR3 is CATSRGVELAGVNTQYF. The CDR3 region has the DNA TGTGCCACCAGCAGAGGAGTTGAACTAGCGGGGGTAAATACGCAGTATTTT.

The genes are TRBV6-5 and TRBJ1-2; a possible D gene is TRBD1 (5 bases). Germline lookup yields CDR1 MNHEY and CDR2 SVGAGI. The V gene lost 0 bases and the J gene lost 6 bases, with 8 bases spanning the gap. CDR3 size: 13 residues. CDR3 in DNA: TGTGCCAGCAGTTACTCCGCGGACAATGGCTACACCTTC. Translation gives CASSYSADNGYTF.

The rearrangement links TRBV7-2 to TRBJ2-7; D possibly corresponds to TRBD1 (5 bases). Trimming left V 5 bases short and J 0 bases short, with 14 bases between. Germline loops: CDR1 SGHTA, CDR2 FQGNSA. This CDR3 has 15 residues. The CDR3 sequence is CASSAGAGFSYEQYF. CDR3 coding DNA: TGTGCCAGCAGCGCCGGCGCAGGGTTCTCCTACGAGCAGTACTTC. Looking up the rest from reference TRBV7-2 and TRBJ2-7 gives the full variable domain: GAGVSQSPSNKVTEKGKDVELRCDPISGHTALYWYRQSLGQGLEFLIYFQGNSAPDKSGLPSDRFSAERTGGSVSTLTIQRTQQEDSAVYLCASSAGAGFSYEQYFGPGTRLTVT.

The chain uses TRBV30 and TRBJ1-1; no definite D call. Germline V gene lookup returns CDR1 GTSNPN and CDR2 SVGIG (reference sequence). Trimming took 4 bases from V and 3 from J, leaving 12 bases between them. This CDR3 spans 13 amino acids. The chain's CDR3 is CAWTYQRYTEAFF. Here the CDR3 DNA reads TGTGCCTGGACGTATCAGAGGTACACTGAAGCTTTCTTT.

This chain connects TRBV2 to TRBJ2-5; possibly TRBD2 for D (6 bases). The CDR3 has 14 residues. V lost 6 bases to trimming and J lost 4 bases, with 15 bases between them. The germline V gene has CDR1 SNHLY and CDR2 FYNNEI. CDR3 region: CASRATRLAETQYF. CDR3 DNA sequence: TGTGCCAGCAGAGCGACTAGGCTCGCAGAGACCCAGTACTTC.

This chain links TRBV19 with TRBJ1-5, with D perhaps TRBD1 (6 bases). The CDR3 spans 16 residues. Germline CDR1 is LNHDA and CDR2 is SQIVND (reference sequence). Trimming took off 4 bases at V and 0 bases at J, with 13 bases between the two ends. The CDR3 loop reads CASSRWDIDSNQPQHF. The CDR3 nucleotides read TGTGCCAGTAGTAGGTGGGACATCGATAGCAATCAGCCCCAGCATTTT.

The chain combines TRBV20-1 with TRBJ2-5, with TRBD2 matching 8 bases. There are 16 residues in the CDR3. CDR1 is DFQATT and CDR2 is SNEGSKA in the germline V gene (reference sequence). V shed 3 bases, J shed 4 bases, and the junction held 13 bases outside the gene matches. CDR3 sequence: CSASGGTGGAPETQYF. CDR3 DNA sequence: TGCAGTGCTAGTGGGGGAACCGGGGGGGCCCCAGAGACCCAGTACTTC.

This clone has a single count. For the CDR3, the DNA is TGTGCCAGCTCACCAACTAGCGGGGGGGCCACCACCGGGGAGCTGTTTTTT. This codes for CASSPTSGGATTGELFF. The chain employs TRBV18 and TRBJ2-2; 13 nucleotides line up with TRBD2. V gave up 2 bases and J gave up 4 bases; unmatched junction bases: 4. The CDR3 length is 17 residues. Germline values: CDR1 KGHSH, CDR2 LQKENI.

V and J are TRBV5-1 and TRBJ2-5; 8 positions match TRBD1. The J call may be faulty, since TRBJ2-7 better matches the DNA end. Germline V CDR1 and CDR2: SGHRS, YFSETQ. There are 14 residues in the CDR3. CDR3 residues: CASRDRTGRDEQYF. Here the CDR3 DNA reads TGCGCCAGCAGGGATAGGACAGGGCGTGACGAGCAGTACTTC.

The J gene is TRBJ2-2, the V gene TRBV30; 9 bases line up with TRBD1. Germline CDR1 GTSNPN, CDR2 SVGIG (reference sequence). CDR3 length equals 14 residues. The V and J ends lost 2 bases and 6 bases, in that order; junction bases with no gene match: 4. The CDR3 coding sequence is TGTGCCTGGAGTCGGGACAGGGCACCCGGGGAGCTGTTTTTT. As protein: CAWSRDRAPGELFF.

The chain employs TRBV28 and TRBJ1-6; the D gene is possibly TRBD1 (6 bases). Germline V lookup: CDR1 MDHEN, CDR2 SYDVKM. The ends were cut back, 4 bases at V and 9 bases at J, with 16 bases in the middle. This CDR3 is built from 15 residues. CDR3 sequence reads: CASSSEDSPGSPLHF. CDR3 coding DNA: TGTGCCAGCAGTTCTGAGGACAGCCCGGGTTCACCCCTCCACTTT.

The genes are TRBV5-6 and TRBJ2-3, with TRBD1 as a possible D gene (5 bases). Germline values: CDR1 SGHDT, CDR2 YYEEEE. Trimming removed 0 bases at V and 1 base at J, with 6 bases between. The CDR3 extends over 14 amino acids. CDR3 amino acids: CASSLVRGTDTQYF. CDR3 in DNA: TGTGCCAGCAGCTTGGTCAGGGGCACAGATACGCAGTATTTT.

This chain uses TRBV5-4 with TRBJ2-7, with TRBD1 matching over 8 bases. V lost 0 bases and J lost 2; bases outside the gene matches: 1. Per germline, CDR1 SGHNT and CDR2 YYREEE (reference sequence). This CDR3 has 14 residues. CDR3 DNA sequence: TGTGCCAGCAGCTTGGGGACAGGGCCCTACGAGCAGTACTTC. Protein sequence: CASSLGTGPYEQYF.

Of note for this clone: The same CDR3 also results from other DNA sequences found in this sample. This chain links TRBV5-1 with TRBJ1-3, with D uncertain. Germline CDR1 reads SGHRS; CDR2 reads YFSETQ. Trimming left V 4 bases short and J 0 bases short, with 11 bases between. This CDR3 is 15 amino acids long. CDR3 amino acids: CASSLTGSSGNTIYF. The CDR3 coding sequence is TGCGCCAGCAGCCTCACGGGGAGCTCTGGAAACACCATATATTTT.

The chain employs TRBV5-1 and TRBJ1-4; D remains ambiguous. Germline values: CDR1 SGHRS, CDR2 YFSETQ. This CDR3 spans 15 amino acids. Deletions cut 3 bases from V and 6 bases from J, with 15 bases between. CDR3: CASSSGLLSDEKLFF. CDR3 bases: TGCGCCAGCAGCTCAGGACTCCTGAGTGATGAAAAACTGTTTTTT.

The chain carries TRBV19 and TRBJ2-3; D is unclear. Trimming removed 6 bases at V and 6 bases at J, with 13 bases between. CDR1 and CDR2 from the germline V gene are LNHDA and SQIVND (reference sequence). This CDR3 has 13 residues. CDR3 bases: TGTGCCAGTAGAACCCTTAGCTCCGATACGCAGTATTTT. Its translation is CASRTLSSDTQYF.

This sequence joins TRBV6-5 and TRBJ1-6; D uncertain. Trimming took off 6 bases at V and 7 bases at J, with 10 bases between the two ends. The CDR3 is made up of 13 amino acids. The V gene's germline CDR1 is MNHEY and CDR2 SVGAGI. The CDR3 DNA follows: TGTGCCAGCAGACGAGATGAAAATTCACCCCTCCACTTT. This sequence encodes CASRRDENSPLHF.

The rearrangement uses TRBV28 and TRBJ2-2, with D maybe TRBD2 (5 bases). CDR1 is MDHEN and CDR2 is SYDVKM in the germline V gene. This CDR3 is built from 15 residues. V was cut by 3 bases and J by 2 bases, with 10 bases left in between. The CDR3 sequence is CASSFARENTGELFF. The CDR3 region has the DNA TGTGCCAGCAGTTTTGCCCGGGAAAACACCGGGGAGCTGTTTTTT. Drawing the rest from reference TRBV28 and TRBJ2-2, the complete variable domain is DVKVTQSSRYLVKRTGEKVFLECVQDMDHENMFWYRQDPGLGLRLIYFSYDVKMKEKGDIPEGYSVSREKKERFSLILESASTNQTSMYLCASSFARENTGELFFGEGSRLTVL.

The chain carries TRBV18 and TRBJ1-2, with D possibly being TRBD1 (6 bases). Germline CDR1 KGHSH, CDR2 LQKENI. The CDR3 is 15 amino acids. V lost 4 bases, J lost 4 bases, and 16 bases lay in between. The DNA for the CDR3 is TGTGCCAGCTCACTTGGACAGCCACCTAGCTATGGCTACACCTTC. Amino acids: CASSLGQPPSYGYTF. Complete variable domain (other parts from reference TRBV18 and TRBJ1-2): NAGVMQNPRHLVRRRGQEARLRCSPMKGHSHVYWYRQLPEEGLKFMVYLQKENIIDESGMPKERFSAEFPKEGPSILRIQQVVRGDSAAYFCASSLGQPPSYGYTFGSGTRLTVV.

The chain combines TRBV6-2 or TRBV6-3 with TRBJ2-1; 12 nucleotides match TRBD2. This CDR3 spans 14 amino acids. V was pared by 2 bases and J by 12 bases, with 5 bases of the junction left unmatched. Germline V gene sequence: CDR1 MNHEY, CDR2 SVGEGT. The CDR3 nucleotides are TGTGCCAGCAGTTACGGACTAGCGGGGCGAGGGCAGTTCTTC. Its protein product is CASSYGLAGRGQFF.

The chain couples TRBV7-8 to TRBJ2-3, with TRBD1 as a possible D gene (5 bases). V lost 3 bases and J lost 4, with 11 bases in between. The CDR3 is made up of 14 amino acids. From germline, CDR1 is SGHVS and CDR2 FQNEAQ. Here the CDR3 DNA reads TGTGCCAGCAGCTTCAGGGTAGTTGCAGATACGCAGTATTTT. Translating it yields CASSFRVVADTQYF.

This sequence joins TRBV18 and TRBJ1-2, with a possible D match to TRBD1 (6 bases). The CDR3 loop spans 12 amino acids. V shed 1 base and J shed 8 bases, with 8 bases lying between them. CDR1 is KGHSH and CDR2 is LQKENI in the germline V gene. The CDR3 DNA follows: TGTGCCAGCTCACCACGGGGGGGCGGCTACACCTTC. Amino acids: CASSPRGGGYTF. Using reference TRBV18 and TRBJ1-2 for the parts outside the CDR3, the full variable domain is NAGVMQNPRHLVRRRGQEARLRCSPMKGHSHVYWYRQLPEEGLKFMVYLQKENIIDESGMPKERFSAEFPKEGPSILRIQQVVRGDSAAYFCASSPRGGGYTFGSGTRLTVV.

The V gene is TRBV18, the J gene TRBJ1-2; TRBD1 is a possible D gene (5 bases). Germline V gene data show CDR1 as KGHSH and CDR2 as LQKENI. The CDR3 contains 13 residues. The V gene lost 5 bases and the J gene lost 3 bases, with 10 bases spanning the gap. The chain's CDR3 is CASSTGGDYGYTF. DNA of the CDR3: TGTGCCAGCTCAACGGGGGGGGACTATGGCTACACCTTC.

The chain recombines TRBV18 with TRBJ2-7; D possibly corresponds to TRBD2 (6 bases). Trimming removed 3 bases from V and 4 bases from J, with 19 bases in between. The CDR3 sequence is 16 residues long. Germline lookup yields CDR1 KGHSH and CDR2 LQKENI. As DNA, the CDR3 is TGTGCCAGCTCACCGGCCAGACCCGGCGGGGTTTACGAGCAGTACTTC. Protein sequence: CASSPARPGGVYEQYF. Variable domain in full (rest from reference TRBV18 and TRBJ2-7): NAGVMQNPRHLVRRRGQEARLRCSPMKGHSHVYWYRQLPEEGLKFMVYLQKENIIDESGMPKERFSAEFPKEGPSILRIQQVVRGDSAAYFCASSPARPGGVYEQYFGPGTRLTVT.